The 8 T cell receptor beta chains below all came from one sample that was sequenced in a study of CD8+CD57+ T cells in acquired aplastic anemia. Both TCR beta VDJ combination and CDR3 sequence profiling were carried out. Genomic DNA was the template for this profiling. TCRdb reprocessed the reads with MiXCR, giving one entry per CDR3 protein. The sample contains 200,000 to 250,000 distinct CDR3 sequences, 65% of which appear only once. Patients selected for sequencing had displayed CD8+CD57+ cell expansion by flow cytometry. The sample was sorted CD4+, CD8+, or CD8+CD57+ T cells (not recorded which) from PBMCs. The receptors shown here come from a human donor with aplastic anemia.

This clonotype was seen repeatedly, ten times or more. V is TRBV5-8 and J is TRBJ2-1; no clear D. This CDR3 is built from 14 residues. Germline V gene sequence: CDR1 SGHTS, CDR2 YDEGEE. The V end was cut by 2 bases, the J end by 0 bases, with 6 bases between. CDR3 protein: CASSLESSYNEQFF. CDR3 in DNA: TGTGCCAGCAGCTTAGAAAGCTCCTACAATGAGCAGTTCTTC.

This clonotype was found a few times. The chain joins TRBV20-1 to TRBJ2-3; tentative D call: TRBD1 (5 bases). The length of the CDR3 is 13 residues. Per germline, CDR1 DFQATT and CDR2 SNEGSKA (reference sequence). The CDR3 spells CSVDFQGTDTQYF. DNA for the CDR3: TGCAGCGTTGATTTCCAGGGAACAGATACGCAGTATTTT.

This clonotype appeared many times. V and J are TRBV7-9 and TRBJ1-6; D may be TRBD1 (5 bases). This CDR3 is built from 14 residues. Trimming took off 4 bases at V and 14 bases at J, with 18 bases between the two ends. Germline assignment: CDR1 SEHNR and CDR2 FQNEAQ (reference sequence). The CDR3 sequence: CASSSPGGFLALHF. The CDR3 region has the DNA TGTGCCAGCAGCTCCCCGGGGGGGTTCTTGGCCCTCCACTTT.

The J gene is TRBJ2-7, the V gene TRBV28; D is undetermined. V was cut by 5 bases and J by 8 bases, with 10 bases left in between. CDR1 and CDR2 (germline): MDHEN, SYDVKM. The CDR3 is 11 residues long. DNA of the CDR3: TGTGCCAGCAGTCCTAGAGACCAGCAGTACTTC. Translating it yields CASSPRDQQYF.

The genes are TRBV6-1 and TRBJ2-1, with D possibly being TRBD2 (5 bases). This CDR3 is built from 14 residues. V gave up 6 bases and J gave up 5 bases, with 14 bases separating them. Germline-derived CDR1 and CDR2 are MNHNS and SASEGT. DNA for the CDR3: TGTGCCAGCAGGGACCCGAGGGTAGACAATGAGCAGTTCTTC. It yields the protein CASRDPRVDNEQFF.

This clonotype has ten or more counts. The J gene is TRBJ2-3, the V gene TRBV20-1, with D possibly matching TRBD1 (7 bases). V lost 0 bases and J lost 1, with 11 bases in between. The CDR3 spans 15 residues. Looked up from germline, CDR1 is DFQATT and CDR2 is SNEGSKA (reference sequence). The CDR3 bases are TGCAGTGCTAGAGATCAGGGGGGACGCACAGATACGCAGTATTTT. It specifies CSARDQGGRTDTQYF.

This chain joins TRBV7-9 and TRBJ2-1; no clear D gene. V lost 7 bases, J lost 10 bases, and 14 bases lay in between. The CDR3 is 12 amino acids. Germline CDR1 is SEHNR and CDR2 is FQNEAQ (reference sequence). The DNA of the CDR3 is TGTGCCAGCAACCCGACGGGCCTGGAGCAGTTCTTC. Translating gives CASNPTGLEQFF.

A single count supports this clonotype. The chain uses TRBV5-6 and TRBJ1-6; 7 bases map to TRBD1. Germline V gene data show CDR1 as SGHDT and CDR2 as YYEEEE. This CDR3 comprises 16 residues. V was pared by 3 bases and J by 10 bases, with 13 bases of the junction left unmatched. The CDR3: CASSSARQGRGSPLHF. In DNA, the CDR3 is TGTGCCAGCAGCTCGGCCCGACAGGGAAGAGGATCACCCCTCCACTTT.